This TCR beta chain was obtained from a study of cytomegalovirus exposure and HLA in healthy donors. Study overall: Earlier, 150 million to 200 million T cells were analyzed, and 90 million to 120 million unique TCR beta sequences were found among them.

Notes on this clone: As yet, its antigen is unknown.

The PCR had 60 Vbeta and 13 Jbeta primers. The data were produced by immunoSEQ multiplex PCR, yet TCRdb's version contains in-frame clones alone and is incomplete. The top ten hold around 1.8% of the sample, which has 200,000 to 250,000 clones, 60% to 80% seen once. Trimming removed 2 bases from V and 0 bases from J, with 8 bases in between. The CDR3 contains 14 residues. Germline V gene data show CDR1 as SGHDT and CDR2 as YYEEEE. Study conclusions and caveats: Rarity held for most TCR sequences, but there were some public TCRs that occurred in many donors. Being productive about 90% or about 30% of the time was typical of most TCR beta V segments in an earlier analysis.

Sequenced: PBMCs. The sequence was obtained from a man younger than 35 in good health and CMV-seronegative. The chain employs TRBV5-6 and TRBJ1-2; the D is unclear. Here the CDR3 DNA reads TGTGCCAGCAGCTTTGGCGGAACTAACTATGGCTACACCTTC. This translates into CASSFGGTNYGYTF. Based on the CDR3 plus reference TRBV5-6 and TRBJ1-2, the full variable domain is DAGVTQSPTHLIKTRGQQVTLRCSPKSGHDTVSWYQQALGQGPQFIFQYYEEEERQRGNFPDRFSGHQFPNYSSELNVNALLLGDSALYLCASSFGGTNYGYTFGSGTRLTVV.